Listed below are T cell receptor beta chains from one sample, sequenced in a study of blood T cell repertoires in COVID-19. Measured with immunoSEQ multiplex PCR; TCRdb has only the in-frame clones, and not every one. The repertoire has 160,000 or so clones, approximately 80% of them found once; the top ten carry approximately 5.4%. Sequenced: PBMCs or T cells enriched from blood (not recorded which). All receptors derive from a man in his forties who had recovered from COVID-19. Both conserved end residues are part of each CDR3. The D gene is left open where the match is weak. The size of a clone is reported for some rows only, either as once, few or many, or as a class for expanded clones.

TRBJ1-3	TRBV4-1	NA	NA	CASSRSQGSGNTIYF	TGCGCCAGCAGCCGATCACAGGGTTCTGGAAACACCATATATTTT
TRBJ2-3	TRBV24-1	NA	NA	CATSDLPEGAHSDTQYF	TGTGCCACCAGTGATTTGCCGGAGGGGGCGCATTCAGATACGCAGTATTTT
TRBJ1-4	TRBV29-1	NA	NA	CSVAGGNEKLFF	TGCAGCGTTGCTGGGGGGAATGAAAAACTGTTTTTT
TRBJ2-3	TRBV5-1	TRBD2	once	CASFGLAGDTQYF	TGCGCCAGCTTCGGGCTAGCGGGGGATACGCAGTATTTT
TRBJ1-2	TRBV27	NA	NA	CASSLTRAYGYTF	TGTGCCAGCAGTTTAACCAGGGCGTATGGCTACACCTTC
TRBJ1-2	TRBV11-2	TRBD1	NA	CASSLVRGRNYGYTF	TGTGCCAGCAGCTTAGTCAGGGGGCGAAACTATGGCTACACCTTC
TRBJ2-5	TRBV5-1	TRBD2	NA	CASSPGGSGGEETQYF	TGCGCCAGCAGCCCTGGGGGCAGCGGGGGGGAAGAGACCCAGTACTTC
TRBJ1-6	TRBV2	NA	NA	CASEAAPNSPLHF	TGTGCCAGCGAAGCCGCCCCAAATTCACCCCTCCACTTT
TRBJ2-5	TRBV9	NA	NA	CASGAGDPPETQYF	TGTGCCAGCGGAGCAGGGGACCCCCCAGAGACCCAGTACTTC
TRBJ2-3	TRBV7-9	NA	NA	CASSLVGGGGNTQYF	TGTGCCAGCAGCTTAGTAGGAGGAGGCGGGAATACGCAGTATTTT
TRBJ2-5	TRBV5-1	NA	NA	CASSLEGRGGQETQYF	TGCGCCAGCAGCTTGGAGGGCCGAGGGGGCCAAGAGACCCAGTACTTC
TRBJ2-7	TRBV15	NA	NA	CATSNEYEQYF	TGTGCCACCAGCAATGAGTACGAGCAGTACTTC
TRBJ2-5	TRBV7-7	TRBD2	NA	CASSRSGGIQETQYF	TGTGCCAGCAGCCGGAGCGGGGGGATTCAAGAGACCCAGTACTTC
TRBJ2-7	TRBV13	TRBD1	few	CASAQGAATYEQYF	TGTGCCAGCGCTCAGGGGGCGGCTACCTACGAGCAGTACTTC
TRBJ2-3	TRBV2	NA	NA	CASSPDRTRTDTQYF	TGTGCCAGCAGTCCCGACAGGACCCGCACAGATACGCAGTATTTT
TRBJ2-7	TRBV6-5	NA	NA	CAVQPMEGGRYEQYF	TGTGCCGTTCAACCGATGGAGGGGGGGCGGTACGAGCAGTACTTC
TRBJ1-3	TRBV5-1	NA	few	CASSPRWSGAAGNTIYF	TGCGCCAGCAGCCCGCGCTGGAGCGGGGCGGCAGGAAACACCATATATTTT
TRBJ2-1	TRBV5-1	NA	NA	CASTLGEEQGGKLRFF	TGCGCCAGCACCTTAGGGGAGGAGCAGGGAGGTAAATTAAGGTTCTTC
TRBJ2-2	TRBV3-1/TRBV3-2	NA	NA	CASSQDHRVNTGELFF	TGTGCCAGCAGCCAAGATCACAGGGTAAACACCGGGGAGCTGTTTTTT
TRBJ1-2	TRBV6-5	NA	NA	CASSTGGRLEGYTF	TGTGCCAGCAGTACTGGGGGGAGATTAGAGGGCTACACCTTC
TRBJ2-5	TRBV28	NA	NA	CASSLLTLDKTQYF	TGTGCCAGCAGTTTATTAACGCTAGATAAGACCCAGTACTTC
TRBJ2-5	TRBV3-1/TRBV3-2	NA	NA	CASSPLRVETQYF	TGTGCCAGCAGCCCACTCAGGGTGGAGACCCAGTACTTC
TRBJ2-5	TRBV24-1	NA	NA	CATSVLDSNSQETQYF	TGTGCCACCAGTGTCCTGGACAGTAACTCCCAAGAGACCCAGTACTTC
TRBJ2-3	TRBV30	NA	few	CAWGGTDTQYF	TGTGCCTGGGGGGGGACAGATACGCAGTATTTT
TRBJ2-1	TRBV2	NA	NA	CASTLQGGNEQFF	TGTGCCAGCACCCTCCAGGGCGGCAATGAGCAGTTCTTC
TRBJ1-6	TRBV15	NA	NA	CATSRPGDISYNSPLHF	TGTGCCACCAGCAGGCCAGGGGACATCTCCTATAATTCACCCCTCCACTTT
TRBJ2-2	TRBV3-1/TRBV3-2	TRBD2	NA	CASSQTPGLAGGKRTGELFF	TGTGCCAGCAGCCAGACCCCGGGACTAGCGGGGGGAAAACGCACCGGGGAGCTGTTTTTT
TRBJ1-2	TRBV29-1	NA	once	CSVLREKGYGYTF	TGCAGCGTTCTCAGGGAAAAGGGGTATGGCTACACCTTC
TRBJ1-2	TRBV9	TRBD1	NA	CASSFGDSNYGYTF	TGTGCCAGCAGCTTTGGGGACAGTAACTATGGCTACACCTTC
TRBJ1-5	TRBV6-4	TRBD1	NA	CASIKIGPRTGGFQPQHF	TGTGCCAGCATAAAAATAGGACCACGGACAGGCGGGTTCCAGCCCCAGCATTTT
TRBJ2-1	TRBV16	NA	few	CASSQVSEQFF	TGTGCCAGCAGCCAAGTCAGTGAGCAGTTCTTC
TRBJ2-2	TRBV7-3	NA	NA	CASSFPDRDGELFF	TGTGCCAGCAGCTTTCCAGACAGAGACGGGGAGCTGTTTTTT
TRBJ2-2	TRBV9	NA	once	CASSVSGAGELFF	TGTGCCAGCAGCGTATCAGGGGCCGGGGAGCTGTTTTTT
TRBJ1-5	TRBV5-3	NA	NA	CARRNAGGAQGRSNQPQHF	TGTGCCAGAAGAAATGCGGGGGGCGCCCAGGGACGTAGCAATCAGCCCCAGCATTTT
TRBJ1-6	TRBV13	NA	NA	CASSLMGRGPLYSPLHF	TGTGCCAGCAGCCTTATGGGAAGGGGCCCGCTCTATTCACCCCTCCACTTT
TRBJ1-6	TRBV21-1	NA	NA	CASSKKHQPFDRYNSPLHF	TGTGCCAGCAGCAAGAAGCACCAACCCTTCGACAGATATAATTCACCCCTCCACTTT
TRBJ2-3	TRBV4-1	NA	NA	CASSHPVATDTQYF	TGCGCCAGCAGCCACCCCGTAGCGACAGATACGCAGTATTTT
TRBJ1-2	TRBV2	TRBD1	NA	CASSVRDRDGYTF	TGTGCCAGCAGTGTGAGGGACAGGGACGGCTACACCTTC
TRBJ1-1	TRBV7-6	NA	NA	CASSLASQGEAFF	TGTGCCAGCAGCTTAGCATCACAGGGCGAAGCTTTCTTT
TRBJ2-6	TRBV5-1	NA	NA	CASSLDYLGGSGANVLTF	TGCGCCAGCAGCTTAGATTATTTAGGCGGCTCTGGGGCCAACGTCCTGACTTTC
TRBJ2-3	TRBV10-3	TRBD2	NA	CAISESITSGGGDTQYF	TGTGCCATCAGTGAGTCGATCACTAGCGGGGGAGGGGATACGCAGTATTTT
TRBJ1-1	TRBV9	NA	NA	CASSVQGGRAFF	TGTGCCAGCAGCGTACAGGGAGGGCGAGCTTTCTTT
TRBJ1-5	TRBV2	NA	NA	CASIGPGGFNQPQHF	TGTGCCAGCATCGGGCCTGGGGGCTTTAATCAGCCCCAGCATTTT
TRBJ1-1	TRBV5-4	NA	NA	CASSLGGQGAFF	TGTGCCAGCAGCTTGGGGGGGCAGGGCGCTTTCTTT
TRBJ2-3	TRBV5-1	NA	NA	CASSLVASTDTQYF	TGCGCCAGCAGCTTGGTGGCTAGCACAGATACGCAGTATTTT